Listed below are T cell receptor beta chains from one sample, sequenced in a study of CD8+ T cells in alopecia areata. Measured with immunoSEQ multiplex PCR; TCRdb has only the in-frame clones, and not every one. The sample yields 110,000 or so clones, more than 30% seen once. The sample was CD4+ T cells sorted from blood. The receptors derive from a human donor with alopecia areata. Both conserved end residues are part of each CDR3. D genes are given only for firm matches. Clone size is not always given. Where it is, it says once, few, many or a class for expanded clones.

size | J | V | D | CDR3 | DNA
few | TRBJ2-5 | TRBV9 | . | CASSEGAKGETQYF | TGTGCCAGCAGCGAGGGAGCGAAGGGAGAGACCCAGTACTTC
few | TRBJ2-7 | TRBV18 | . | CASSSSSYEQYF | TGTGCCAGCTCATCGAGCTCCTACGAGCAGTACTTC
few | TRBJ2-3 | TRBV7-3 | TRBD2 | CASSPAGDRTDTQYF | TGTGCCAGCAGCCCAGCGGGGGATCGCACAGATACGCAGTATTTT
. | TRBJ2-3 | TRBV6-4 | . | CASSGVGTDTQYF | TGTGCCAGCAGTGGAGTCGGAACAGATACGCAGTATTTT
. | TRBJ1-2 | TRBV2 | TRBD1 | CASSRGQAYYGYTF | TGTGCCAGCAGCCGGGGACAGGCGTACTATGGCTACACCTTC
few | TRBJ1-1 | TRBV29-1 | . | CSPGRVDTEAFF | TGCAGCCCTGGGCGGGTAGACACTGAAGCTTTCTTT
few | TRBJ1-5 | TRBV30 | . | CAWSSQGNQPQHF | TGTGCCTGGAGTTCACAGGGTAATCAGCCCCAGCATTTT
. | TRBJ2-7 | TRBV28 | . | CASSFRFPYEQYF | TGTGCCAGCAGTTTTCGCTTCCCCTACGAGCAGTACTTC
. | TRBJ2-5 | TRBV11-2 | . | CASSHTGSQETQYF | TGTGCCAGCAGCCACACAGGGTCTCAAGAGACCCAGTACTTC
. | TRBJ1-1 | TRBV28 | TRBD1 | CASSAGGTEAFF | TGTGCCAGCAGTGCAGGGGGGACTGAAGCTTTCTTT
. | TRBJ2-1 | TRBV18 | . | CASSPISTRHEQFF | TGTGCCAGCTCACCGATCAGCACCCGTCATGAGCAGTTCTTC
. | TRBJ2-3 | TRBV29-1 | . | CSVDTRTGTDTQYF | TGCAGCGTCGACACCCGGACAGGCACAGATACGCAGTATTTT
. | TRBJ2-3 | TRBV4-3 | . | CASSQDRMDTQYF | TGCGCCAGCAGCCAAGACAGGATGGATACGCAGTATTTT
. | TRBJ2-5 | TRBV7-9 | . | CASSLEAGRETQYF | TGTGCCAGCAGCTTAGAAGCAGGGCGAGAGACCCAGTACTTC
. | TRBJ1-1 | TRBV6-6 | . | CASRRDFVDTEAFF | TGTGCCAGCAGGCGGGACTTTGTGGACACTGAAGCTTTCTTT
. | TRBJ2-5 | TRBV7-2 | . | CASSLVETQYF | TGTGCCAGCAGCTTAGTAGAGACCCAGTACTTC
few | TRBJ2-3 | TRBV28 | . | CASSSLAAHTDTQYF | TGTGCCAGCAGTTCACTGGCGGCGCACACAGATACGCAGTATTTT
few | TRBJ1-1 | TRBV29-1 | TRBD1 | CSAMGQPDTEAFF | TGCAGCGCCATGGGACAGCCAGACACTGAAGCTTTCTTT
. | TRBJ2-3 | TRBV9 | TRBD1 | CASSVDQGVYTDTQYF | TGTGCCAGCAGCGTAGACCAGGGGGTATACACAGATACGCAGTATTTT
. | TRBJ2-6 | TRBV25-1 | . | CASDLSGANVLTF | TGTGCCAGCGACCTCTCTGGGGCCAACGTCCTGACTTTC
few | TRBJ1-5 | TRBV28 | . | CASSSPRRGSNQPQHF | TGTGCCAGCAGCTCACCCCGACGGGGAAGCAATCAGCCCCAGCATTTT
few | TRBJ2-4 | TRBV7-9 | . | CASSLSGAQNIQYF | TGTGCCAGCAGCTTATCAGGGGCCCAAAACATTCAGTACTTC
. | TRBJ1-1 | TRBV25-1 | . | CASSFSRTEAFF | TGTGCCAGCAGTTTTAGCCGAACTGAAGCTTTCTTT
. | TRBJ1-2 | TRBV28 | . | CASRRWGNYGYTF | TGTGCCAGTAGACGGTGGGGGAACTATGGCTACACCTTC
once | TRBJ2-1 | TRBV4-1 | . | CASSQGRSNNEQFF | TGCGCCAGCAGCCAAGGGAGGTCCAACAATGAGCAGTTCTTC
. | TRBJ1-2 | TRBV7-8 | TRBD1 | CASSNQGTGGIYGYTF | TGTGCCAGCTCCAATCAGGGGACAGGGGGGATCTATGGCTACACCTTC
. | TRBJ2-3 | TRBV25-1 | . | CASSQPGGGTDTQYF | TGTGCCAGCAGTCAACCTGGGGGCGGCACAGATACGCAGTATTTT
. | TRBJ2-5 | TRBV10-2 | . | CASGQTQETQYF | TGCGCCAGTGGGCAGACCCAAGAGACCCAGTACTTC
. | TRBJ2-7 | TRBV29-1 | . | CSVFNRDPPYEQYF | TGCAGCGTTTTCAACAGGGACCCTCCTTACGAGCAGTACTTC
. | TRBJ2-5 | TRBV29-1 | . | CSGGTAWEETQYF | TGCAGCGGAGGGACGGCGTGGGAAGAGACCCAGTACTTC
. | TRBJ1-1 | TRBV6-1 | . | CASSEARRAGAFF | TGTGCCAGCAGTGAAGCGCGGAGGGCAGGAGCTTTCTTT
. | TRBJ1-2 | TRBV29-1 | TRBD1 | CSVYRDRGYGYTF | TGCAGCGTGTATCGGGACAGGGGTTATGGCTACACCTTC